A selection of T cell receptor beta chains follows, all from one sample in a study of T cell repertoires in cytomegalovirus infection. A single record per CDR3 protein comes from TCRdb applying MiXCR to the reads. The sample includes fewer than 250,000 distinct CDR3 sequences, approximately 13% of them seen just once. Sequencing was carried out using PBMCs. These receptors were collected from a human donor in good health (CMV status not recorded). Some clones in this sample may be carry-over from other donors' samples. Both conserved end residues are part of each CDR3. D genes are given only for firm matches. A row's size may be missing; if present it is once, few, many or a size class.

CDR3 length: 16
D gene: TRBD1
J gene: TRBJ1-5
V gene: TRBV6-6
clone size: many
CDR3 DNA: TGTGCCAGCAGTTCCGACAGGGGGCGAGGTAATCAGCCCCAGCATTTT
CDR3 protein: CASSSDRGRGNQPQHF

CDR3 length: 16
D gene: TRBD2
J gene: TRBJ2-5
V gene: TRBV28
clone size: .
CDR3 DNA: TGTGCCAGCAGTTTAGGGGGACTAGCCCTAAGGGGGACCCAGTACTTC
CDR3 protein: CASSLGGLALRGTQYF

CDR3 length: 15
D gene: TRBD1
J gene: TRBJ2-3
V gene: TRBV7-2
clone size: many
CDR3 DNA: TGTGCCAGCACCCTAGGGGGCCCCACCTCAATTACGCAGTATTTT
CDR3 protein: CASTLGGPTSITQYF

CDR3 length: 11
D gene: .
J gene: TRBJ2-5
V gene: TRBV12-3/TRBV12-4
clone size: many
CDR3 DNA: TGTGCCAGCCGACGGGCAGAGACCCAGTACTTC
CDR3 protein: CASRRAETQYF

CDR3 length: 13
D gene: .
J gene: TRBJ2-1
V gene: TRBV20-1
clone size: .
CDR3 DNA: TGCAGTGCTAGCGGGAAAAACAGAAATGAGCAGTTCTTC
CDR3 protein: CSASGKNRNEQFF

CDR3 length: 13
D gene: TRBD1
J gene: TRBJ1-2
V gene: TRBV29-1
clone size: few
CDR3 DNA: TGCAGCGTTGAAGACATGACAGGGTATGGCTACACCTTC
CDR3 protein: CSVEDMTGYGYTF

CDR3 length: 17
D gene: .
J gene: TRBJ2-6
V gene: TRBV5-4
clone size: many
CDR3 DNA: TGTGCCAGCAGCGGCCAGCTGGGGGGCTCTGGGGCCAACGTCCTGACTTTC
CDR3 protein: CASSGQLGGSGANVLTF

CDR3 length: 14
D gene: .
J gene: TRBJ1-4
V gene: TRBV7-2
clone size: many
CDR3 DNA: TGTGCCAGCAGCACCACCGGACCGGGTGAAAAACTGTTTTTT
CDR3 protein: CASSTTGPGEKLFF

CDR3 length: 16
D gene: TRBD2
J gene: TRBJ2-1
V gene: TRBV11-2
clone size: many
CDR3 DNA: TGTGCCAGCAGCCTACAACTAGCGGGAGCAGGGAATGAGCAGTTCTTC
CDR3 protein: CASSLQLAGAGNEQFF

CDR3 length: 16
D gene: .
J gene: TRBJ1-4
V gene: TRBV7-2
clone size: many
CDR3 DNA: TGTGCCAGCAGCTCCCGAGAGACTGCAACTAATGAAAAACTGTTTTTT
CDR3 protein: CASSSRETATNEKLFF

CDR3 length: 13
D gene: .
J gene: TRBJ2-7
V gene: TRBV19
clone size: .
CDR3 DNA: TGTGCCAGTAGTCCGGGACCGACCTACGAGCAGTACTTC
CDR3 protein: CASSPGPTYEQYF

CDR3 length: 12
D gene: TRBD1
J gene: TRBJ1-2
V gene: TRBV12-3/TRBV12-4
clone size: many
CDR3 DNA: TGTGCCAGCAGTCCACAGGGGTTTGGCTACACCTTC
CDR3 protein: CASSPQGFGYTF

CDR3 length: 16
D gene: TRBD1
J gene: TRBJ2-3
V gene: TRBV7-9
clone size: .
CDR3 DNA: TGTGCCAGCAGCTTATTCCAGGGGGAAAGCACAGATACGCAGTATTTT
CDR3 protein: CASSLFQGESTDTQYF

CDR3 length: 12
D gene: TRBD1
J gene: TRBJ1-2
V gene: TRBV19
clone size: .
CDR3 DNA: TGTGCCAGTAGGACAGGGGGACATGGCTACACCTTC
CDR3 protein: CASRTGGHGYTF

CDR3 length: 14
D gene: .
J gene: TRBJ1-6
V gene: TRBV7-9
clone size: many
CDR3 DNA: TGTGCCAGCAGCTTAGAGGGGGTCAATTCACCCCTCCACTTT
CDR3 protein: CASSLEGVNSPLHF

CDR3 length: 15
D gene: TRBD2
J gene: TRBJ2-3
V gene: TRBV28
clone size: .
CDR3 DNA: TGTGCCAGCAGTGGTAGCGGGGAGGGAACAGATACGCAGTATTTT
CDR3 protein: CASSGSGEGTDTQYF

CDR3 length: 18
D gene: .
J gene: TRBJ1-5
V gene: TRBV28
clone size: many
CDR3 DNA: TGTGCCAGCAGCCAATCACAGGGTTTAGGATCAATCGATCAGCCCCAGCATTTT
CDR3 protein: CASSQSQGLGSIDQPQHF

CDR3 length: 15
D gene: .
J gene: TRBJ2-2
V gene: TRBV2
clone size: many
CDR3 DNA: TGTGCCAGCAGTGTAACGGCGGGGGCTACCGGGGAGCTGTTTTTT
CDR3 protein: CASSVTAGATGELFF

CDR3 length: 15
D gene: TRBD2
J gene: TRBJ2-1
V gene: TRBV5-4
clone size: few
CDR3 DNA: TGTGCCAGCAGCCCGAGACTAGCGGGGGACAATGAGCAGTTCTTC
CDR3 protein: CASSPRLAGDNEQFF

CDR3 length: 14
D gene: TRBD2
J gene: TRBJ2-1
V gene: TRBV7-2
clone size: many
CDR3 DNA: TGTGCCAGCAGCTTTGGGGGGAGGGGCAGTGAGCAGTTCTTC
CDR3 protein: CASSFGGRGSEQFF

CDR3 length: 15
D gene: TRBD1
J gene: TRBJ2-7
V gene: TRBV7-3
clone size: many
CDR3 DNA: TGTGCCAGCAGCTCGGGACAGGGAACAGTCAGCGAGCAGTACTTC
CDR3 protein: CASSSGQGTVSEQYF

CDR3 length: 14
D gene: TRBD2
J gene: TRBJ2-7
V gene: TRBV6-2/TRBV6-3
clone size: .
CDR3 DNA: TGTGCCACCTGGACTAGCGGGATCTCCTACGAGCAGTACTTC
CDR3 protein: CATWTSGISYEQYF

CDR3 length: 15
D gene: .
J gene: TRBJ2-3
V gene: TRBV7-9
clone size: few
CDR3 DNA: TGTGCCAGCAGCTTACGGGCAGACGGAACAGATACGCAGTATTTT
CDR3 protein: CASSLRADGTDTQYF

CDR3 length: 12
D gene: .
J gene: TRBJ1-4
V gene: TRBV29-1
clone size: .
CDR3 DNA: TGCAGCGTTGAAGATAGGAAAGGAAAACTGTTTTTT
CDR3 protein: CSVEDRKGKLFF

CDR3 length: 16
D gene: .
J gene: TRBJ2-3
V gene: TRBV28
clone size: many
CDR3 DNA: TGTGCCAGCAGTTTGAGGAGCGGGTCGAGCACAGATACGCAGTATTTT
CDR3 protein: CASSLRSGSSTDTQYF

CDR3 length: 16
D gene: .
J gene: TRBJ1-1
V gene: TRBV28
clone size: .
CDR3 DNA: TGTGCCAGCAGTCCAATTCACGCAGGGCAGCGGACTGAAGCTTTCTTT
CDR3 protein: CASSPIHAGQRTEAFF

CDR3 length: 15
D gene: .
J gene: TRBJ1-2
V gene: TRBV5-1
clone size: .
CDR3 DNA: TGCGCCAGCAGCTCCATCCTCGACCCAGGGCGTGGCTACACCTTC
CDR3 protein: CASSSILDPGRGYTF

CDR3 length: 15
D gene: .
J gene: TRBJ1-1
V gene: TRBV4-3
clone size: .
CDR3 DNA: TGCGCCAGCAGCCAAGATTCAGGGTGGGGCACTGAAGCTTTCTTT
CDR3 protein: CASSQDSGWGTEAFF

CDR3 length: 16
D gene: .
J gene: TRBJ2-1
V gene: TRBV4-3
clone size: few
CDR3 DNA: TGCGCCAGCAGCCTCAACCCGGAAGCTAGCGAAGGCGAGCAGTTCTTC
CDR3 protein: CASSLNPEASEGEQFF

CDR3 length: 16
D gene: .
J gene: TRBJ1-2
V gene: TRBV14
clone size: many
CDR3 DNA: TGTGCCAGCAGCCAAGGTGCGGGCGGTTGGCGCTATGGCTACACCTTC
CDR3 protein: CASSQGAGGWRYGYTF

CDR3 length: 14
D gene: .
J gene: TRBJ1-2
V gene: TRBV19
clone size: few
CDR3 DNA: TGTGCCAGTAATATAGGGGAGCGGGACTATGGCTACACCTTC
CDR3 protein: CASNIGERDYGYTF

CDR3 length: 15
D gene: .
J gene: TRBJ2-2
V gene: TRBV19
clone size: few
CDR3 DNA: TGTGCCAGTAGTATAGGGACAGTTAACACCGGGGAGCTGTTTTTT
CDR3 protein: CASSIGTVNTGELFF

CDR3 length: 15
D gene: TRBD1
J gene: TRBJ1-6
V gene: TRBV4-3
clone size: .
CDR3 DNA: TGCGCCAGCAGCCGGGACAGTAATTCAAATTCACCCCTCCACTTT
CDR3 protein: CASSRDSNSNSPLHF

CDR3 length: 13
D gene: .
J gene: TRBJ1-4
V gene: TRBV29-1
clone size: .
CDR3 DNA: TGCAGCGTTGATCCGGGACATGGAGAAAAACTGTTTTTT
CDR3 protein: CSVDPGHGEKLFF

CDR3 length: 12
D gene: .
J gene: TRBJ1-3
V gene: TRBV29-1
clone size: .
CDR3 DNA: TGCAGCGTTGAATCCCCTGGAAACACCATATATTTT
CDR3 protein: CSVESPGNTIYF

CDR3 length: 16
D gene: TRBD2
J gene: TRBJ2-2
V gene: TRBV3-1
clone size: few
CDR3 DNA: TGTGCCAGCAGCCACCGGGGGGGACACAACACCGGGGAGCTGTTTTTT
CDR3 protein: CASSHRGGHNTGELFF

CDR3 length: 16
D gene: TRBD2
J gene: TRBJ2-1
V gene: TRBV7-9
clone size: .
CDR3 DNA: TGTGCCAGCAGCCCGCGGACTAGCGGGGGGGCACATGAGCAGTTCTTC
CDR3 protein: CASSPRTSGGAHEQFF

CDR3 length: 14
D gene: .
J gene: TRBJ2-1
V gene: TRBV12-3/TRBV12-4
clone size: once
CDR3 DNA: TGTGCCAGCATTCCTCAGGTGACCTACAATGAGCAGTTCTTC
CDR3 protein: CASIPQVTYNEQFF